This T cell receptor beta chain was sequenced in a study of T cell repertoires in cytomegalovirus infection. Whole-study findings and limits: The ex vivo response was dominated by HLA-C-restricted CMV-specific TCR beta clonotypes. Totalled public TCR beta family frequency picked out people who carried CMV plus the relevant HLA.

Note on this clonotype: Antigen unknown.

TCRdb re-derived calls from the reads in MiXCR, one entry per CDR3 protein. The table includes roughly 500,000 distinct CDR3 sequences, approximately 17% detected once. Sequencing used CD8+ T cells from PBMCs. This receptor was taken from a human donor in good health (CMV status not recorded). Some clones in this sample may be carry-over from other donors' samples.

CDR3: CASSHGEGYTF. CDR3 bases: TGTGCCAGCAGCCACGGCGAAGGCTACACCTTC. The chain recombines TRBV14 with TRBJ1-2; D not resolved. The V gene lost 3 bases and the J gene lost 8 bases, with 7 bases spanning the gap. Germline-derived CDR1 and CDR2 are SGHDN and FVKESK. CDR3 size: 11 residues. The variable domain in full, with the rest retrieved from reference TRBV14 and TRBJ1-2, is EAGVTQFPSHSVIEKGQTVTLRCDPISGHDNLYWYRRVMGKEIKFLLHFVKESKQDESGMPNNRFLAERTGGTYSTLKVQPAELEDSGVYFCASSHGEGYTFGSGTRLTVV.